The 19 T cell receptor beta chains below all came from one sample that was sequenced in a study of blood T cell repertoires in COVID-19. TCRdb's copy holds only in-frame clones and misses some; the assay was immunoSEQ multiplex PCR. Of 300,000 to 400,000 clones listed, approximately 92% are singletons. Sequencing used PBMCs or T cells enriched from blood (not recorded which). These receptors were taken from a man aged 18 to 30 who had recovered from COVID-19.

CDR3 residues: CASSLEGSRSTDTQYF. As DNA, the CDR3 is TGTGCCAGCAGTTTAGAGGGAAGCAGAAGCACAGATACGCAGTATTTT. This chain links TRBV27 with TRBJ2-3; weak D call: TRBD2 (5 bases). The CDR3 has 16 residues. CDR1 and CDR2 (germline): MNHEY, SMNVEV (reference sequence). The V and J ends lost 2 bases and 0 bases respectively, with 12 bases between them.

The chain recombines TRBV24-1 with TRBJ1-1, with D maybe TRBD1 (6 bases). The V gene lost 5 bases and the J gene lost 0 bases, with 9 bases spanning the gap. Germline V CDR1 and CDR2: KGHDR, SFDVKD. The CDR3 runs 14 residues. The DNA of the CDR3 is TGTGCCACCAGTGGGGGGCCAATGAACACTGAAGCTTTCTTT. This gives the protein CATSGGPMNTEAFF.

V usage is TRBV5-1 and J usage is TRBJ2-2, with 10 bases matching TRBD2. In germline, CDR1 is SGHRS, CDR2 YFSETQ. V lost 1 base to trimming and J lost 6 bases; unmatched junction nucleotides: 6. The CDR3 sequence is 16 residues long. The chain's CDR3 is CASSLIERGGAGELFF. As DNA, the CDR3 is TGCGCCAGCAGCTTGATCGAGCGGGGGGGCGCCGGGGAGCTGTTTTTT.

The CDR3 bases are TGCGCCAGCAGCCAAGATAGAAACACCATATATTTT. Protein product: CASSQDRNTIYF. The V call is TRBV4-1, the J call TRBJ1-3, with unresolved D. In germline, CDR1 is MGHRA, CDR2 YSYEKL. Between the trimmed V and J ends, which lost 0 bases and 5 bases, there was a span of 2 bases. CDR3 size: 12 residues.

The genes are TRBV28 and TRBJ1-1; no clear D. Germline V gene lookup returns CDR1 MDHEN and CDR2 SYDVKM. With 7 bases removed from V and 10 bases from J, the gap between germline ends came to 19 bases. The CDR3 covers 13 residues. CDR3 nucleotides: TGTGCCAGCAAAACCCTTGACACCGCGGGAGCTTTCTTT. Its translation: CASKTLDTAGAFF.

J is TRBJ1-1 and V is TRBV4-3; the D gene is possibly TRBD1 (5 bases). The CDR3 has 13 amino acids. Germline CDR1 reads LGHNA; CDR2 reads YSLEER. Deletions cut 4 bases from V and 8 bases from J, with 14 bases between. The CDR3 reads CASSLARGREAFF. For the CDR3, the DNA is TGCGCCAGCAGCCTCGCAAGGGGTCGGGAAGCTTTCTTT.

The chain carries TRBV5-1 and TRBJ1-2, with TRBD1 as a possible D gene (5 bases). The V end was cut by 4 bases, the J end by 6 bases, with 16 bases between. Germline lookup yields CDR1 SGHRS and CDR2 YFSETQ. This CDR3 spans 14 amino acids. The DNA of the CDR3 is TGCGCCAGCAGCGACGCTATAGGGGTGAATGGCTACACCTTC. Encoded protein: CASSDAIGVNGYTF.

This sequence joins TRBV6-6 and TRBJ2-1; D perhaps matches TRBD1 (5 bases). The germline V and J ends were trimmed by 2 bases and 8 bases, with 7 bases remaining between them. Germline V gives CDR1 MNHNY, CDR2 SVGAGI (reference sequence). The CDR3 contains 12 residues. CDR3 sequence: CASSYTGDEQFF. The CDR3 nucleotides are TGTGCCAGCAGTTACACAGGCGATGAGCAGTTCTTC.

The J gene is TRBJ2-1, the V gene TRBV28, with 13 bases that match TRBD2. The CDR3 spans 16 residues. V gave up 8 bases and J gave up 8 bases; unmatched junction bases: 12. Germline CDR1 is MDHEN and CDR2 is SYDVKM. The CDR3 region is CASSSPGTSGKYEQFF. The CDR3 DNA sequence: TGTGCCAGCTCCTCTCCCGGGACTAGCGGGAAGTATGAGCAGTTCTTC.

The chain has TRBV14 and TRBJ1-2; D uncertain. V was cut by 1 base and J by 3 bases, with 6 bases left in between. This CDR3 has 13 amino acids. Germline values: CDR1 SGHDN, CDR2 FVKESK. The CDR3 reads CASSQVQDYGYTF. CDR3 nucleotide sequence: TGTGCCAGCAGCCAAGTCCAGGACTATGGCTACACCTTC.

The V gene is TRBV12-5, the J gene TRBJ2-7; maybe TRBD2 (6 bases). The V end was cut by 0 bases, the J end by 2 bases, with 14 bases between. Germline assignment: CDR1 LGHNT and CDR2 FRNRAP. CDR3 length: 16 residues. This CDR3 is CASGLVLGGRAYEQYF. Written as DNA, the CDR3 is TGTGCTAGTGGTTTGGTACTGGGGGGTAGGGCCTACGAGCAGTACTTC.

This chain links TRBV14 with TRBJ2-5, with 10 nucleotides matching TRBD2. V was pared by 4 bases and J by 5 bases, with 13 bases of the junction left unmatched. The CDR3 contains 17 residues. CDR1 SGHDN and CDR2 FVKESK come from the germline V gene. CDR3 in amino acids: CASSPSQTSGFLETQYF. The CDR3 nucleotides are TGTGCCAGCAGCCCGTCCCAGACTAGCGGGTTCTTGGAGACCCAGTACTTC.

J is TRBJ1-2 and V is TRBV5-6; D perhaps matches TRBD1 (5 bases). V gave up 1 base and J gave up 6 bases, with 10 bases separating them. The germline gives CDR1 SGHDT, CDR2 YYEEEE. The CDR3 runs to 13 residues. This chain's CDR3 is CASSLRGYNGYTF. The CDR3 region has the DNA TGTGCCAGCAGCTTGCGGGGGTATAATGGCTACACCTTC.

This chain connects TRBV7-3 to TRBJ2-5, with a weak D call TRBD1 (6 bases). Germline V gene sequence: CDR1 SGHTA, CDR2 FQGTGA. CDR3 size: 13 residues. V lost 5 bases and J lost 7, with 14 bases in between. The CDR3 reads CASSAPGAGTQYF. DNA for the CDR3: TGTGCCAGCAGCGCGCCAGGGGCCGGGACCCAGTACTTC.

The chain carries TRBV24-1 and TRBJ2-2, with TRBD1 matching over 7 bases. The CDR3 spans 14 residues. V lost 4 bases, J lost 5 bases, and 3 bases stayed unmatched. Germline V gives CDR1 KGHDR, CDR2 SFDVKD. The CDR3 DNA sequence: TGTGCCACCAGTGAGAGGGGGCGTACCGGGGAGCTGTTTTTT. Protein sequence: CATSERGRTGELFF.

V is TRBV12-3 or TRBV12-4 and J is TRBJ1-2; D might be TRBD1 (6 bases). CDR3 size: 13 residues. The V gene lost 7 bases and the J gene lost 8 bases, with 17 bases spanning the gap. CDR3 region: CASTDEQGYGYTF. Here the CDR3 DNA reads TGTGCCAGCACCGATGAACAGGGTTACGGCTACACCTTC.

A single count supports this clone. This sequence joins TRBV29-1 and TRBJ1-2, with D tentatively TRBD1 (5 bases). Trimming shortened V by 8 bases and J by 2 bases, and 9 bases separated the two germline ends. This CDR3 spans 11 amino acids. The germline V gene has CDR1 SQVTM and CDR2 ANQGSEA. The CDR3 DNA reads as TGCAGCTCACAGGAGAACTATGGCTACACCTTC. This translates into CSSQENYGYTF.

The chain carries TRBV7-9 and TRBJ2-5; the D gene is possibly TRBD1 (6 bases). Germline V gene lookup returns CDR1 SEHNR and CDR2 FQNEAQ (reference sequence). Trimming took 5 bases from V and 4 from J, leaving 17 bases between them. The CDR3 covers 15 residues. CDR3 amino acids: CASSLKGQWGETQYF. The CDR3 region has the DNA TGTGCCAGCAGCCTGAAAGGACAGTGGGGAGAGACCCAGTACTTC.

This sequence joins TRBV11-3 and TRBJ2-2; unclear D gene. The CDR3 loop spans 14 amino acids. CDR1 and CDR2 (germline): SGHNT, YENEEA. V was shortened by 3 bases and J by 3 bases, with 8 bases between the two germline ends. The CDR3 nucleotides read TGTGCCAGCAGCTTTGCCGGTTACACCGGGGAGCTGTTTTTT. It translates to CASSFAGYTGELFF.